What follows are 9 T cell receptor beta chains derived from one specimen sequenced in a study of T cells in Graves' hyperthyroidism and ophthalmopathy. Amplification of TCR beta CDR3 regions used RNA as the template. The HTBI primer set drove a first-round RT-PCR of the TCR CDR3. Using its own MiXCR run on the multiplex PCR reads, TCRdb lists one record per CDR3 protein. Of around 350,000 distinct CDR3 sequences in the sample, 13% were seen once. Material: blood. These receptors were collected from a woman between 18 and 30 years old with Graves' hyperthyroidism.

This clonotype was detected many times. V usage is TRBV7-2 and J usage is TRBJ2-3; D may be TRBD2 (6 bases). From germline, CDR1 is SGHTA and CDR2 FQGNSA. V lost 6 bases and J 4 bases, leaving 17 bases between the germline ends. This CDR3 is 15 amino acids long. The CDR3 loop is CASSLFTSSPDTQYF. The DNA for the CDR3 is TGTGCCAGCAGTCTTTTTACTAGCTCCCCAGATACGCAGTATTTT.

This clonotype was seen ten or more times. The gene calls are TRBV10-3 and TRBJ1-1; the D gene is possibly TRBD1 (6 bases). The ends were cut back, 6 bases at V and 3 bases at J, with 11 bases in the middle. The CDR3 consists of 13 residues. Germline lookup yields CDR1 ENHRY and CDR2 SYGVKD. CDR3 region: CAIRGGADTEAFF. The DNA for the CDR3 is TGTGCCATCAGAGGGGGGGCAGACACTGAAGCTTTCTTT.

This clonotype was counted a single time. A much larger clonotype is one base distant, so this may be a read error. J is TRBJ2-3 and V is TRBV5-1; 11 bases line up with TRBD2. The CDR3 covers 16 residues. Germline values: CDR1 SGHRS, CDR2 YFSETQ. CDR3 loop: CAGSAGTSGNTDTQYF. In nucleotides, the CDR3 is TGTGCCGGCAGCGCCGGGACTAGCGGAAACACAGATACGCAGTATTTT.

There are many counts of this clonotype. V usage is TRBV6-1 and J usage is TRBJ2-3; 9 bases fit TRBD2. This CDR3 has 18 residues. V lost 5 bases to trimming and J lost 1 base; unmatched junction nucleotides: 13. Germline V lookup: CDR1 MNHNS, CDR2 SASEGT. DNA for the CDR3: TGTGCCAGCAGTATACGGTCGGGCGGGGGGGCCGGCACAGATACGCAGTATTTT. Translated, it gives CASSIRSGGGAGTDTQYF.

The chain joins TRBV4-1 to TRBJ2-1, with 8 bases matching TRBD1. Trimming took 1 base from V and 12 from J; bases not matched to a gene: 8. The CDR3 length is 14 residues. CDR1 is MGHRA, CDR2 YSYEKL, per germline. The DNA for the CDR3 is TGCGCCAGCAGCCAAGGGGGAGCAGGGGGCGGGCAGTTCTTC. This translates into CASSQGGAGGGQFF.

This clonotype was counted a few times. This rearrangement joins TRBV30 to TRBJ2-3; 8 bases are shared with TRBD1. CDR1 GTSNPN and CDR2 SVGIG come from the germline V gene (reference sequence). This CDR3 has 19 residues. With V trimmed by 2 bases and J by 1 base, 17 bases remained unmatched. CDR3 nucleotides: TGTGCCTGGAGTCGTACAACCCGGAACGGACAGGGTCGCACAGATACGCAGTATTTT. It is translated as CAWSRTTRNGQGRTDTQYF. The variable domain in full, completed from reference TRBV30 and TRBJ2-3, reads SQTIHQWPATLVQPVGSPLSLECTVEGTSNPNLYWYRQAAGRGLQLLFYSVGIGQISSEVPQNLSASRPQDRQFILSSKKLLLSDSGFYLCAWSRTTRNGQGRTDTQYFGPGTRLTVL.

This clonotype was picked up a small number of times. CDR3 residues: CSTGDRDYGYTF. CDR3 DNA: TGCAGCACGGGGGACAGGGACTATGGCTACACCTTC. The rearrangement joins TRBV29-1 to TRBJ1-2, with 9 bases matching TRBD1. The ends lost 8 bases at V and 3 bases at J; junction bases unmatched: 4. This CDR3 comprises 12 residues. Germline assignment: CDR1 SQVTM and CDR2 ANQGSEA.

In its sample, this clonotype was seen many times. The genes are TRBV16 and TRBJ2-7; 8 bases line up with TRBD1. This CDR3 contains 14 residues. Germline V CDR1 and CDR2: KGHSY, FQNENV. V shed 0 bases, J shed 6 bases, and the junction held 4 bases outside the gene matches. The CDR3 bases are TGTGCCAGCAGCCAATCGGGACAGGACTTCGAGCAGTACTTC. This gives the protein CASSQSGQDFEQYF.

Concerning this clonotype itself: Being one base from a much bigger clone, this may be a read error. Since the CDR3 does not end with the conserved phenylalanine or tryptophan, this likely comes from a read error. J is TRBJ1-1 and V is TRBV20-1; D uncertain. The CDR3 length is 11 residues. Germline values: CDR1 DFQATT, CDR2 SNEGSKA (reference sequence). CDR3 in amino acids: CRMFNNTEAFS. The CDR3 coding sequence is TGCAGGATGTTTAATAACACTGAAGCTTTCTCT.